The clone carrying this T cell receptor beta chain came up a few times. What it binds is not known. The repertoire was sequenced with immunoSEQ multiplex PCR; TCRdb's copy has only in-frame clones and lacks some. The sample lists approximately 30,000 clones; more than 75% were seen once. Healthy controls were blood donor buffy coats. The data stem from a study of STAT5B mutations in CD4+ large granular lymphocyte leukemia. Overall study results and limits: Patient CD4-sorted repertoires looked more clonal than healthy CD4+ repertoires, even without putative leukemic clones.

CDR1 SGHRS and CDR2 YFSETQ come from the germline V gene. The CDR3 loop spans 13 amino acids. Between the trimmed V and J ends, which lost 4 bases and 0 bases, there was a span of 8 bases. What was sequenced was CD4+ T cells from blood buffy coats. J is TRBJ2-7 and V is TRBV5-1; D unclear. The clonotype comes from a human donor in good health. The CDR3 reads CASSGESSYEQYF. In DNA, the CDR3 is TGCGCCAGCAGCGGTGAAAGCTCCTACGAGCAGTACTTC.